These 22 T cell receptor beta chains were all obtained from the same sample, sequenced in a study of identical twins. One entry per CDR3 protein, called by TCRdb with MiXCR from the 5' RACE reads. The table records about 210,000 distinct CDR3 sequences, less than 9.5% of them present only once. Input material: memory (CD45RO+) T cells sorted from blood. The receptors were sampled from a woman under 30 in good health.

The rearrangement links TRBV4-3 to TRBJ2-1; D not resolved. There are 14 residues in the CDR3. Germline CDR1 is LGHNA and CDR2 is YSLEER. V lost 0 bases and J lost 5, with 8 bases in between. Here the CDR3 reads CASSQDIQNNEQFF. DNA of the CDR3: TGCGCCAGCAGCCAAGATATACAGAACAATGAGCAGTTCTTC.

This clonotype has more than one count but fewer than ten. V gene TRBV5-5 combines with J gene TRBJ2-2, with TRBD2 matching 7 bases. CDR3 size: 17 residues. Germline-derived CDR1 and CDR2 are SGHKS and YYEKEE (reference sequence). Trimming removed 9 bases from V and 4 bases from J; junction bases left unmatched: 18. In DNA form, the CDR3 reads TGTGCCACCAACCCCCAACGGGGAGGGCGTCCCACCGGGGAGCTGTTTTTT. This encodes CATNPQRGGRPTGELFF. The full variable domain, completed using reference TRBV5-5 and TRBJ2-2, is DAGVTQSPTHLIKTRGQQVTLRCSPISGHKSVSWYQQVLGQGPQFIFQYYEKEERGRGNFPDRFSARQFPNYSSELNVNALLLGDSALYLCATNPQRGGRPTGELFFGEGSRLTVL.

This clonotype was counted a few times. The rearrangement uses TRBV6-2 or TRBV6-3 and TRBJ1-1; D not certain. CDR1 is MNHEY and CDR2 is SVGEGT in the germline V gene. V shed 2 bases and J shed 5 bases, with 12 bases lying between them. This CDR3 contains 14 residues. The CDR3 sequence is CASSYNTRVTEAFF. As DNA, the CDR3 is TGTGCCAGCAGTTACAACACCCGGGTAACTGAAGCTTTCTTT.

J is TRBJ2-7 and V is TRBV11-1; D remains ambiguous. The CDR3 covers 13 residues. Germline V gives CDR1 SGHAT, CDR2 FQDESV (reference sequence). Trimming left V 2 bases short and J 6 bases short, with 11 bases between. CDR3 sequence: CASSLSGLGEQYF. CDR3 in DNA: TGTGCCAGCAGCTTAAGTGGCCTCGGCGAGCAGTACTTC. Looking up the rest from reference TRBV11-1 and TRBJ2-7 gives the full variable domain: EAEVAQSPRYKITEKSQAVAFWCDPISGHATLYWYRQILGQGPELLVQFQDESVVDDSQLPKDRFSAERLKGVDSTLKIQPAELGDSAMYLCASSLSGLGEQYFGPGTRLTVT.

CDR3 amino acids: CASRGTGGKHGELFF. CDR3 sequence (DNA): TGTGCCAGCAGGGGGACAGGGGGCAAGCACGGGGAGCTGTTTTTT. The chain combines TRBV2 with TRBJ2-2, with 12 positions matching TRBD1. With 6 bases clipped from V and 7 bases from J, the junction kept 6 bases outside the gene matches. The CDR3 totals 15 residues. Per the germline V gene, CDR1 is SNHLY and CDR2 is FYNNEI.

The table lists this clonotype with a few counts. This rearrangement joins TRBV6-1 to TRBJ1-5; no firm D call. The length of the CDR3 is 15 residues. V shed 2 bases and J shed 3 bases, with 11 bases lying between them. In germline, CDR1 is MNHNS, CDR2 SASEGT. The CDR3 protein is CASSEQGMNNQPQHF. CDR3 DNA: TGTGCCAGCAGTGAACAAGGGATGAACAATCAGCCCCAGCATTTT.

This clonotype was found a few times. The genes are TRBV11-2 and TRBJ2-1; TRBD1 matches at 8 bases. Germline V gives CDR1 SGHAT, CDR2 FQNNGV. V lost 2 bases to trimming and J lost 3 bases; unmatched junction nucleotides: 3. The CDR3 consists of 15 residues. The CDR3 sequence is CASSLSGTGYNEQFF. CDR3 DNA sequence: TGTGCCAGCAGCTTATCGGGGACAGGCTACAATGAGCAGTTCTTC.

This chain connects TRBV5-6 to TRBJ1-2; no reliable D call. The CDR3 runs 16 residues. The ends were cut back, 0 bases at V and 4 bases at J, with 16 bases in the middle. CDR1 is SGHDT and CDR2 is YYEEEE in the germline V gene. The CDR3 DNA reads as TGTGCCAGCAGCTTGGTGGAATTGCAATACGGCTATGGCTACACCTTC. This codes for CASSLVELQYGYGYTF.

V and J are TRBV4-1 and TRBJ2-1; perhaps TRBD2 as D (5 bases). V shed 1 base and J shed 2 bases, with 18 bases lying between them. Looked up from germline, CDR1 is MGHRA and CDR2 is YSYEKL. The CDR3 totals 18 residues. CDR3 DNA sequence: TGCGCCAGCAGCCAAGTCCCCAGAGGGAGCAGCACCTACAATGAGCAGTTCTTC. Translation: CASSQVPRGSSTYNEQFF.

This clonotype was picked up a small number of times. The chain has TRBV3-1 and TRBJ2-7, with D hard to call. The germline CDR1 and CDR2 sequences are LGHDT and YNNKEL (reference sequence). Trimming removed 2 bases from V and 6 bases from J, with 8 bases in between. The CDR3 has 12 amino acids. Here the CDR3 reads CASSQINREQYF. The CDR3 region has the DNA TGTGCCAGCAGCCAAATCAACCGCGAGCAGTACTTC.

In its sample, this clonotype was seen a few times. The chain uses TRBV6-6 and TRBJ2-1, with D possibly TRBD1 on 5 matching bases. The CDR3 runs 12 residues. Germline assignment: CDR1 MNHNY and CDR2 SVGAGI (reference sequence). The V end was cut by 7 bases, the J end by 8 bases, with 12 bases between. As DNA, the CDR3 is TGTGCCAGCACTGAACAGGTGCATGAGCAGTTCTTC. Its protein product is CASTEQVHEQFF.

The table lists this clonotype with a few counts. V usage is TRBV27 and J usage is TRBJ1-3, with D perhaps TRBD1 (5 bases). The V gene lost 2 bases and the J gene lost 0 bases, with 8 bases spanning the gap. The CDR3 covers 15 residues. The germline CDR1 and CDR2 sequences are MNHEY and SMNVEV (reference sequence). The CDR3 DNA reads as TGTGCCAGCAGTTTAGGGGGTGCCTCTGGAAACACCATATATTTT. This sequence encodes CASSLGGASGNTIYF.

The chain has TRBV10-3 and TRBJ1-1; D unresolved. CDR1 is ENHRY and CDR2 is SYGVKD in the germline V gene. This CDR3 is 14 amino acids long. Trimming left V 8 bases short and J 5 bases short, with 18 bases between. CDR3 protein: CAIARRGMETEAFF. The CDR3 DNA is TGTGCCATCGCTCGGCGGGGAATGGAGACTGAAGCTTTCTTT.

This clonotype was detected only a few times. This chain uses TRBV15 with TRBJ2-3, with D possibly being TRBD2 (7 bases). The CDR3 length is 15 residues. Germline CDR1 LNHNV, CDR2 YYDKDF (reference sequence). Trimming took 1 base from V and 4 from J, leaving 12 bases between them. CDR3 DNA sequence: TGTGCCACCAGCAGAGGGGGGGAGGGGGCAGATACGCAGTATTTT. Translating it yields CATSRGGEGADTQYF.

The chain carries TRBV6-1 and TRBJ1-2; TRBD1 is a possible D gene (6 bases). Per germline, CDR1 MNHNS and CDR2 SASEGT. Trimming stripped 6 bases from V and 7 bases from J, with 21 bases between. There are 15 residues in the CDR3. This CDR3 reads CASRRDPGQGSGYTF. The CDR3, as DNA: TGTGCCAGCAGACGTGATCCGGGACAAGGATCTGGCTACACCTTC.

The chain carries TRBV20-1 and TRBJ2-4, with unresolved D. CDR3 length: 15 residues. V was clipped by 3 bases and J by 2 bases, with 14 bases between them. Germline lookup yields CDR1 DFQATT and CDR2 SNEGSKA (reference sequence). The DNA for the CDR3 is TGCAGTGCTAGTTCTCCGGGCAGGTCCAAAAACATTCAGTACTTC. This translates into CSASSPGRSKNIQYF.

This clonotype came up a few times. The genes are TRBV9 and TRBJ2-5, with a tentative D call TRBD1 (5 bases). V was clipped by 4 bases and J by 0 bases, with 10 bases between them. The CDR3 totals 14 residues. Germline V gene sequence: CDR1 SGDLS, CDR2 YYNGEE. This chain's CDR3 is CASSQGINQETQYF. CDR3 in DNA: TGTGCCAGCAGCCAGGGTATCAACCAAGAGACCCAGTACTTC.

The sample holds many counts of this clonotype. The CDR3 reads CASWTGVNEQYF. In nucleotides, the CDR3 is TGTGCCTCTTGGACAGGGGTGAACGAGCAGTACTTC. The chain carries TRBV7-2 and TRBJ2-7; TRBD1 matches 9 bases. Germline V gene data show CDR1 as SGHTA and CDR2 as FQGNSA. The trim removed 11 bases at V and 5 bases at J, leaving 7 bases unmatched. This CDR3 region has 12 residues.

This clonotype was seen repeatedly, ten times or more. The rearrangement uses TRBV12-3 or TRBV12-4 and TRBJ2-7; 8 bases align to TRBD2. J lost 4 bases, V lost 5 bases, and 4 bases had no gene match. This CDR3 comprises 13 residues. CDR3 sequence: CASSDERGYEQYF. The CDR3 coding sequence is TGTGCCAGCAGTGATGAGCGGGGGTACGAGCAGTACTTC.

This clonotype was observed a handful of times. The gene calls are TRBV7-2 and TRBJ2-1, with unresolved D. V was pared by 6 bases and J by 8 bases, with 14 bases between. There are 13 residues in the CDR3. Germline V CDR1 and CDR2: SGHTA, FQGNSA. This CDR3 is CASSPTPTHEQFF. DNA for the CDR3: TGTGCCAGCAGTCCTACCCCCACACATGAGCAGTTCTTC.

This clonotype was observed a few times. The rearrangement joins TRBV5-1 to TRBJ2-3; D is tentatively TRBD1 or TRBD2 (5 bases each). The germline V and J ends were trimmed by 2 bases and 2 bases, with 9 bases remaining between them. Germline CDR1 is SGHRS and CDR2 is YFSETQ. The CDR3 is 14 residues long. The CDR3 is CASSFGTNTDTQYF. CDR3 DNA: TGCGCCAGCAGCTTCGGGACCAACACAGATACGCAGTATTTT.

There are a few counts of this clonotype. The CDR3 loop reads CSARSGYEQYF. DNA of the CDR3: TGCAGTGCTAGATCCGGGTACGAGCAGTACTTC. The gene calls are TRBV20-1 and TRBJ2-7; D is ambiguous. V was clipped by 2 bases and J by 4 bases, with 6 bases between them. The CDR3 loop spans 11 amino acids. The germline CDR1 and CDR2 sequences are DFQATT and SNEGSKA (reference sequence).